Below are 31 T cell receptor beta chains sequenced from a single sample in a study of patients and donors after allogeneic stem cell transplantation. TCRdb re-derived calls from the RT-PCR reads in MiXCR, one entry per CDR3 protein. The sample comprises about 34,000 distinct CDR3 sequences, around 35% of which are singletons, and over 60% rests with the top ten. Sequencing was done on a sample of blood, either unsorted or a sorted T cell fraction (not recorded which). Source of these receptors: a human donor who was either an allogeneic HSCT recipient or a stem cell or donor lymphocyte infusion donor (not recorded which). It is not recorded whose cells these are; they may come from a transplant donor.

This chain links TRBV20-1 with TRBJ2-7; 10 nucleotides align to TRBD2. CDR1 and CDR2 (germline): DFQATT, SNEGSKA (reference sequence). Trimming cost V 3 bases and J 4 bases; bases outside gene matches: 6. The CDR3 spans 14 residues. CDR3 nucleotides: TGCAGTGCTAGTGGGACTAGCGACTGGTACGAGCAGTACTTC. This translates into CSASGTSDWYEQYF.

CDR3 in DNA: TGCAGTGCCGAGGGGGTTGGACCAACTTTAGACACCGGGGAGCTGTTTTTT. This gives the protein CSAEGVGPTLDTGELFF. V is TRBV20-1 and J is TRBJ2-2; a possible D gene is TRBD1 (6 bases). CDR1 DFQATT and CDR2 SNEGSKA come from the germline V gene (reference sequence). This CDR3 has 17 amino acids. V lost 6 bases, J lost 3 bases, and 23 bases lay in between.

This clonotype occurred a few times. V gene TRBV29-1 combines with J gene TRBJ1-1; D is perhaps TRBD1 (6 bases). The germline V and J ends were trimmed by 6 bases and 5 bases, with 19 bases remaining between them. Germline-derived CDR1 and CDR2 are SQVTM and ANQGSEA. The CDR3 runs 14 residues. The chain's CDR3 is CSVTGFLSGTEAFF. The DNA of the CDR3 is TGCAGCGTGACAGGTTTCCTCTCTGGGACTGAAGCTTTCTTT.

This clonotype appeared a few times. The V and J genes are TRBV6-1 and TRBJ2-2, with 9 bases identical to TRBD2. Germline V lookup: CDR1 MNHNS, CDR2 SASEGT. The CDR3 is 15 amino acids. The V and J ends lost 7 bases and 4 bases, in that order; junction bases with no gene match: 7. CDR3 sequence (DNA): TGTGCCAGCATGAGGGTAGCGGGAGTCACCGGGGAGCTGTTTTTT. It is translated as CASMRVAGVTGELFF.

CDR3 residues: CASSFRDQNYEQYF. The DNA of the CDR3 is TGTGCCAGCAGCTTTCGGGACCAAAACTACGAGCAGTACTTC. The chain is built from TRBV7-6 and TRBJ2-7, with D perhaps TRBD1 or TRBD2 (5 bases each). Trimming stripped 3 bases from V and 3 bases from J, with 12 bases between. The germline CDR1 and CDR2 sequences are SGHVS and FNYEAQ. There are 14 residues in the CDR3.

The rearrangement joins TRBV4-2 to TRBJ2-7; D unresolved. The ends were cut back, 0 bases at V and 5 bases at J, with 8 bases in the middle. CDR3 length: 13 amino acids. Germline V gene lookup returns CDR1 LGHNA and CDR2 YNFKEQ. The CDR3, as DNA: TGTGCCAGCAGCCAAGATCTAGGTGACGAGCAGTACTTC. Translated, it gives CASSQDLGDEQYF.

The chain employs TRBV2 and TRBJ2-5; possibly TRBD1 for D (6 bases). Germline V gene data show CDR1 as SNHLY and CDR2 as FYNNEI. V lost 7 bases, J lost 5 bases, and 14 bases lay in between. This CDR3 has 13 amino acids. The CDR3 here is CASTKAGVETQYF. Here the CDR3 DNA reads TGTGCCAGCACCAAAGCAGGGGTGGAGACCCAGTACTTC.

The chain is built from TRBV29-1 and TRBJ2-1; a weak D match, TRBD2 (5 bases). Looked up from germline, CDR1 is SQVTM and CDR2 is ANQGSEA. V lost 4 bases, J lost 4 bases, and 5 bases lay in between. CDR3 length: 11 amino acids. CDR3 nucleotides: TGCAGCGTTGGGGAGTACAATGAGCAGTTCTTC. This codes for CSVGEYNEQFF.

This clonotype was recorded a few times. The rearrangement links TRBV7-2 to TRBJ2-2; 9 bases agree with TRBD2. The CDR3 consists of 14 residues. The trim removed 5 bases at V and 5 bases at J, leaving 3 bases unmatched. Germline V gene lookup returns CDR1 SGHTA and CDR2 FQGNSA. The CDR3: CASSQSGRTGELFF. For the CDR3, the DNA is TGTGCCAGCAGCCAGAGCGGGAGGACCGGGGAGCTGTTTTTT.

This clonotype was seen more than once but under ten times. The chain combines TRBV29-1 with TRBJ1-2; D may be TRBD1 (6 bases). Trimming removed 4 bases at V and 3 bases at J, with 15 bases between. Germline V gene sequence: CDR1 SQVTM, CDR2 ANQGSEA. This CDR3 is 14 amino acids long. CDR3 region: CSVGFQTGYYGYTF. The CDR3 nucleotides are TGCAGCGTTGGTTTTCAGACAGGATACTATGGCTACACCTTC. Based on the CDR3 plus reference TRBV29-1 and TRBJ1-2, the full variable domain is SAVISQKPSRDICQRGTSLTIQCQVDSQVTMMFWYRQQPGQSLTLIATANQGSEATYESGFVIDKFPISRPNLTFSTLTVSNMSPEDSSIYLCSVGFQTGYYGYTFGSGTRLTVV.

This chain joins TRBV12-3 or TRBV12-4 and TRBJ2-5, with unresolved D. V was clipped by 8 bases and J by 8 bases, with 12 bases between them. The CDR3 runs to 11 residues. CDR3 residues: CASSFEGTQYF. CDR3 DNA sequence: TGTGCCAGCTCCTTTGAAGGAACCCAGTACTTC.

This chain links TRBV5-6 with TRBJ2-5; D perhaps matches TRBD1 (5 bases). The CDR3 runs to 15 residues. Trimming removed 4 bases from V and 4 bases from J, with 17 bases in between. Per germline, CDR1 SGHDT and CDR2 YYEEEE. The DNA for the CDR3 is TGTGCCAGCAGCCCCCTTTCAGGGTGGGGAGAGACCCAGTACTTC. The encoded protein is CASSPLSGWGETQYF.

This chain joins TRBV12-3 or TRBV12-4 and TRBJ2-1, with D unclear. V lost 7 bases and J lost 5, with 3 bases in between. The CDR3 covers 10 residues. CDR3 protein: CASTDNEQFF. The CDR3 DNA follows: TGTGCCAGCACGGACAATGAGCAGTTCTTC.

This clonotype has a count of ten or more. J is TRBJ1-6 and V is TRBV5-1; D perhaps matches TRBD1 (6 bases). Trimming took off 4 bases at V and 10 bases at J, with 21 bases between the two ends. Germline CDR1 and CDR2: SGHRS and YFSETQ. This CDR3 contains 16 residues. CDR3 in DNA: TGCGCCAGCAGCACAGGGAATGCAGGGATCGGATCACCCCTCCACTTT. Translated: CASSTGNAGIGSPLHF. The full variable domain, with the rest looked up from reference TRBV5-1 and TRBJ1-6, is KAGVTQTPRYLIKTRGQQVTLSCSPISGHRSVSWYQQTPGQGLQFLFEYFSETQRNKGNFPGRFSGRQFSNSRSEMNVSTLELGDSALYLCASSTGNAGIGSPLHFGNGTRLTVT.

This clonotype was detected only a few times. The CDR3 nucleotides are TGTGCCAGCAGCCGAACATCTCCAGATACGCAGTATTTT. It specifies CASSRTSPDTQYF. The rearrangement uses TRBV6-4 and TRBJ2-3; D call uncertain. CDR1 MRHNA and CDR2 SNTAGT come from the germline V gene. The CDR3 has 13 amino acids. V was clipped by 6 bases and J by 4 bases, with 11 bases between them.

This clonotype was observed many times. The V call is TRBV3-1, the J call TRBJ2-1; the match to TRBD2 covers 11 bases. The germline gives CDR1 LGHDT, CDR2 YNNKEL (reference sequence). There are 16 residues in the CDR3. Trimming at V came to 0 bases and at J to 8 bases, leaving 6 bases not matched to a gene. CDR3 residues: CASSQDVAGGLDEQFF. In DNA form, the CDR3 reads TGTGCCAGCAGCCAAGATGTAGCGGGAGGGCTGGATGAGCAGTTCTTC.

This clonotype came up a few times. The CDR3: CSARAQGNQPQHF. The CDR3 DNA is TGCAGTGCTAGGGCACAGGGAAACCAGCCCCAGCATTTT. The chain couples TRBV20-1 to TRBJ1-5; D perhaps matches TRBD1 (6 bases). CDR3 length equals 13 residues. Germline CDR1 DFQATT, CDR2 SNEGSKA (reference sequence). V was cut by 3 bases and J by 7 bases, with 13 bases left in between.

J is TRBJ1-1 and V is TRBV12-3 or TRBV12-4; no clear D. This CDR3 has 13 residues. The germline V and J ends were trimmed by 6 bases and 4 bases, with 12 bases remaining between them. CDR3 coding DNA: TGTGCCAGCAGCCGTCTTGGCATCACTGAAGCTTTCTTT. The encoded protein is CASSRLGITEAFF.

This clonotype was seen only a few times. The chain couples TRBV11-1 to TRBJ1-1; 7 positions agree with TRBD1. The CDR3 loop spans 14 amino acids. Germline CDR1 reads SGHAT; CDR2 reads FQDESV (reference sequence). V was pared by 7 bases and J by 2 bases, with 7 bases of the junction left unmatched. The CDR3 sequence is CASTMTGSNTEAFF. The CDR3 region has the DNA TGTGCCAGCACCATGACAGGGTCCAACACTGAAGCTTTCTTT.

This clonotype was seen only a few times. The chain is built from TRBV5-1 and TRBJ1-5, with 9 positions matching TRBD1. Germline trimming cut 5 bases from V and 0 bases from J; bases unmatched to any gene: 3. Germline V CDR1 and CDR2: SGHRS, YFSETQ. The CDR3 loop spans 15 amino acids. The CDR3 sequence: CASRPGQGSNQPQHF. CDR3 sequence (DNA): TGCGCCAGCAGACCGGGACAGGGTAGCAATCAGCCCCAGCATTTT. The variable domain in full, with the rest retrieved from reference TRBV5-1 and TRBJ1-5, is KAGVTQTPRYLIKTRGQQVTLSCSPISGHRSVSWYQQTPGQGLQFLFEYFSETQRNKGNFPGRFSGRQFSNSRSEMNVSTLELGDSALYLCASRPGQGSNQPQHFGDGTRLSIL.

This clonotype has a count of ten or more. CDR3 amino acids: CASSPDPYYGYTF. In nucleotides, the CDR3 is TGCGCCAGCAGCCCCGATCCATACTATGGCTACACCTTC. The V and J genes are TRBV5-1 and TRBJ1-2; D is ambiguous. This CDR3 has 13 residues. V lost 4 bases to trimming and J lost 3 bases, with 10 bases between them. Germline values: CDR1 SGHRS, CDR2 YFSETQ. The full variable domain, rest sourced from reference TRBV5-1 and TRBJ1-2, is KAGVTQTPRYLIKTRGQQVTLSCSPISGHRSVSWYQQTPGQGLQFLFEYFSETQRNKGNFPGRFSGRQFSNSRSEMNVSTLELGDSALYLCASSPDPYYGYTFGSGTRLTVV.

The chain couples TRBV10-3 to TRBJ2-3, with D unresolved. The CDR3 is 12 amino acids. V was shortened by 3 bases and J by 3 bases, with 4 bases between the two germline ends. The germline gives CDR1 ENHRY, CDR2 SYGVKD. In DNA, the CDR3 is TGTGCCATCAGTGAAGGGACAGATACGCAGTATTTT. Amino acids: CAISEGTDTQYF.

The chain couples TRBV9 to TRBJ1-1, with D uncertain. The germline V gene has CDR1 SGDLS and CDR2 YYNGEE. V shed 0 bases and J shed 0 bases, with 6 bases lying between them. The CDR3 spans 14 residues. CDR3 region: CASSVALMNTEAFF. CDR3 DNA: TGTGCCAGCAGCGTAGCCCTCATGAACACTGAAGCTTTCTTT.

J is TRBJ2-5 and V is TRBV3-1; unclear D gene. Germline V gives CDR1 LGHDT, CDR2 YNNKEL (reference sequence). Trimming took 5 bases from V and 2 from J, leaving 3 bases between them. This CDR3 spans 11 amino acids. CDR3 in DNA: TGTGCCAGCAGCGTTCAAGAGACCCAGTACTTC. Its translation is CASSVQETQYF.

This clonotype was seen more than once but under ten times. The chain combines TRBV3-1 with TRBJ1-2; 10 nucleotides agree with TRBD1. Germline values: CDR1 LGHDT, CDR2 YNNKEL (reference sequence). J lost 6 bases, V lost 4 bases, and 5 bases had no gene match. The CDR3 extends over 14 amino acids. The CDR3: CASSPPGTGDGYTF. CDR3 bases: TGTGCCAGCAGCCCCCCCGGGACAGGGGATGGCTACACCTTC.

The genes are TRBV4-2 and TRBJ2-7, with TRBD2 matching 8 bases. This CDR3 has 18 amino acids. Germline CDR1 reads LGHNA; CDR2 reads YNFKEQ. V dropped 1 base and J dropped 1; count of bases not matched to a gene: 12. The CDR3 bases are TGTGCCAGCAGCCAAGTATTGCGGCGGGAGGACTTATCCTACGAGCAGTACTTC. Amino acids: CASSQVLRREDLSYEQYF.

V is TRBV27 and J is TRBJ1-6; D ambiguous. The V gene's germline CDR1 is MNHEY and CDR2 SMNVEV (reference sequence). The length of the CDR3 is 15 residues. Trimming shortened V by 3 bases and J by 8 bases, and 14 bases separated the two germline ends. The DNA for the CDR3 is TGTGCCAGCAGTTTTGGCCGAGGGTCGGATTCACCCCTCCACTTT. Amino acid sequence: CASSFGRGSDSPLHF.

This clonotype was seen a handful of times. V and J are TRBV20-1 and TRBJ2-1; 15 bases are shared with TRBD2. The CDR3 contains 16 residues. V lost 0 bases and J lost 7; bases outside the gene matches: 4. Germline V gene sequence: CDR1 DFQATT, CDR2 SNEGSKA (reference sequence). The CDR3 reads CSARDVGTSGGNEQFF. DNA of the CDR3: TGCAGTGCTAGAGATGTCGGGACTAGCGGGGGGAATGAGCAGTTCTTC.

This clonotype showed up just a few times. The CDR3 region has the DNA TGTGCCAGCAGTGAATGGCGGCGCAATGAAAAACTGTTTTTT. Residues: CASSEWRRNEKLFF. The rearrangement links TRBV25-1 to TRBJ1-4; unclear D gene. V shed 1 base and J shed 5 bases, with 8 bases lying between them. The germline V gene encodes CDR1 MGHDK and CDR2 SYGVNS. This CDR3 is 14 amino acids long.

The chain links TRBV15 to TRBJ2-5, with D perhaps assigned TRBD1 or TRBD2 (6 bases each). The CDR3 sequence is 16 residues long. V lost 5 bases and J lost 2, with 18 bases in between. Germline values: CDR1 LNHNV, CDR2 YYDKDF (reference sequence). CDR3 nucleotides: TGTGCCACCAGCCTAGGGGGGTGGACTCCACAAGAGACCCAGTACTTC. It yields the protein CATSLGGWTPQETQYF.

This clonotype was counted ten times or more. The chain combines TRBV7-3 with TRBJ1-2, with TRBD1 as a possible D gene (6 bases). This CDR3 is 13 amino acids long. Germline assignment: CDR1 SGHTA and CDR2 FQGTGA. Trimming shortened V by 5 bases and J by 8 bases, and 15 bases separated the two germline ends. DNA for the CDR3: TGTGCCAGCAGCACCGACAGGACGGGAGGCTACACCTTC. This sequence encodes CASSTDRTGGYTF.